These T cell receptor beta chains were read from a single sample in a study of cytotoxic CD8 clonotypes in ibrutinib-treated CLL. TCRdb's copy holds only in-frame clones and misses some; the assay was immunoSEQ multiplex PCR. The sample has nearly 50,000 clones, 57% seen once. Sequences were derived from PBMCs, sampled after 24 months of ibrutinib treatment. The receptors shown here come from a human donor with chronic lymphocytic leukemia. CDR3s include the opening cysteine and the closing phenylalanine or tryptophan. Fields, in order: CDR3 DNA, CDR3 protein, J gene, V gene, clone size, D gene. A D gene is named only where the DNA matches it firmly. Some rows mark clone size as missing; the rest say once, few, many or name a class of expanded clone.

CDR3nt: TGTGCCAGCAGCCTGGACAGGTCGAACACTGAAGCTTTCTTT
CDR3aa: CASSLDRSNTEAFF
j_gene: TRBJ1-1
v_gene: TRBV7-8
abundance: -
d_gene: TRBD1

CDR3nt: TGTGCCACCAGCAGAGGGGATTCACCCCTCCACTTT
CDR3aa: CATSRGDSPLHF
j_gene: TRBJ1-6
v_gene: TRBV15
abundance: few
d_gene: -

CDR3nt: TGTGCCAGTAGTACTCGACAGCAGTGGGGAAACACCATATATTTT
CDR3aa: CASSTRQQWGNTIYF
j_gene: TRBJ1-3
v_gene: TRBV19
abundance: few
d_gene: -

CDR3nt: TGTGCCAGCAGCTGGGGAGGACAGGGTCACACTGAAGCTTTCTTT
CDR3aa: CASSWGGQGHTEAFF
j_gene: TRBJ1-1
v_gene: TRBV5-4
abundance: -
d_gene: TRBD1

CDR3nt: TGTGCCAGCAGCTTGGCCAATCAGCCCCAGCATTTT
CDR3aa: CASSLANQPQHF
j_gene: TRBJ1-5
v_gene: TRBV5-6
abundance: -
d_gene: -

CDR3nt: TGCGCCAGCAGCACGACACCCGGGACGAATGGCTACACCTTC
CDR3aa: CASSTTPGTNGYTF
j_gene: TRBJ1-2
v_gene: TRBV5-1
abundance: few
d_gene: -

CDR3nt: TGTGCCAGCAGCTCACGTGTTATAGGGGGAACCGGGGAGCTGTTTTTT
CDR3aa: CASSSRVIGGTGELFF
j_gene: TRBJ2-2
v_gene: TRBV7-2
abundance: once
d_gene: -

CDR3nt: TGTGCCAGCAGTTACTCCGGGGATTACCAAGAGACCCAGTACTTC
CDR3aa: CASSYSGDYQETQYF
j_gene: TRBJ2-5
v_gene: TRBV6-5
abundance: few
d_gene: -

CDR3nt: TGTGCCAGCAGTTACTCGCCAGGAGAAGAGACCCAGTACTTC
CDR3aa: CASSYSPGEETQYF
j_gene: TRBJ2-5
v_gene: TRBV6-5
abundance: -
d_gene: -

CDR3nt: TGTGCCAGCAAACTAGCGGGGGGGATACTGGCCCAGTACTTC
CDR3aa: CASKLAGGILAQYF
j_gene: TRBJ2-5
v_gene: TRBV6-1
abundance: -
d_gene: TRBD2

CDR3nt: TGTGCCAGCGGATCCGTCGTAGGAAGCTCCTACGAGCAGTACTTC
CDR3aa: CASGSVVGSSYEQYF
j_gene: TRBJ2-7
v_gene: TRBV7-9
abundance: -
d_gene: -

CDR3nt: TGCGCCAGCAGCTTGGATCAGCGGGAGCAGTACTTC
CDR3aa: CASSLDQREQYF
j_gene: TRBJ2-7
v_gene: TRBV5-1
abundance: -
d_gene: -

CDR3nt: TGCGCCAGCAGAGGACTCATGGGGGGCGAGGGAGCCTACAATGAGCAGTTCTTC
CDR3aa: CASRGLMGGEGAYNEQFF
j_gene: TRBJ2-1
v_gene: TRBV5-1
abundance: -
d_gene: -

CDR3nt: TGTGCCAGCAGCTTATTACAGGGGGTTTCGGCTGAAGCTTTCTTT
CDR3aa: CASSLLQGVSAEAFF
j_gene: TRBJ1-1
v_gene: TRBV11-1
abundance: -
d_gene: TRBD1

CDR3nt: TGTGCCAGCAGTGACGGTGGCAGTGCTTTCTCCGAGCAGTACTTC
CDR3aa: CASSDGGSAFSEQYF
j_gene: TRBJ2-7
v_gene: TRBV2
abundance: -
d_gene: -

CDR3nt: TGTGCCAGTAGTAGACCAGGGTGGATGACTGAAGCTTTCTTT
CDR3aa: CASSRPGWMTEAFF
j_gene: TRBJ1-1
v_gene: TRBV19
abundance: few
d_gene: -

CDR3nt: TGTGCCAGCAGCCCCCGCGTGACTGAGGATACGCAGTATTTT
CDR3aa: CASSPRVTEDTQYF
j_gene: TRBJ2-3
v_gene: TRBV9
abundance: few
d_gene: -

CDR3nt: TGTGCCAGCAGTGAAGCCCCCCAGCGGTCACCCCTCCACTTT
CDR3aa: CASSEAPQRSPLHF
j_gene: TRBJ1-6
v_gene: TRBV6-1
abundance: many
d_gene: -

CDR3nt: TGTGCCAGCAGGGACCCTAACTATGGCTACACCTTC
CDR3aa: CASRDPNYGYTF
j_gene: TRBJ1-2
v_gene: TRBV2
abundance: once
d_gene: -

CDR3nt: TGTGCTAGTGGTCTAGGGAGCGGCCTCGCTGGAAACACCATATATTTT
CDR3aa: CASGLGSGLAGNTIYF
j_gene: TRBJ1-3
v_gene: TRBV12-5
abundance: -
d_gene: -

CDR3nt: TGTGCCAGTAGCCCCGGGGCTATAGGTTCACCCCTCCACTTT
CDR3aa: CASSPGAIGSPLHF
j_gene: TRBJ1-6
v_gene: TRBV19
abundance: -
d_gene: -

CDR3nt: TGTGCCACCAGCAGAGGACTTGCAGGGTTGGGAGAGACCCAGTACTTC
CDR3aa: CATSRGLAGLGETQYF
j_gene: TRBJ2-5
v_gene: TRBV15
abundance: -
d_gene: -

CDR3nt: TGCGCCAGCAGCTTGGCAGACCTTAATTCACCCCTCCACTTT
CDR3aa: CASSLADLNSPLHF
j_gene: TRBJ1-6
v_gene: TRBV5-1
abundance: -
d_gene: -

CDR3nt: TGTGCCAGCAGTTTATACACAGGCTACGAGCAGTACTTC
CDR3aa: CASSLYTGYEQYF
j_gene: TRBJ2-7
v_gene: TRBV27
abundance: many
d_gene: -

CDR3nt: TGTGCCAGCAGCCCAGGGGCCGGACTAGCGGGGGGGATCCAAGAGACCCAGTACTTC
CDR3aa: CASSPGAGLAGGIQETQYF
j_gene: TRBJ2-5
v_gene: TRBV5-4
abundance: -
d_gene: TRBD2

CDR3nt: TGTGCCAGCAGACACTTAGGGGGAGATACGCAGTATTTT
CDR3aa: CASRHLGGDTQYF
j_gene: TRBJ2-3
v_gene: TRBV6-1
abundance: -
d_gene: -

CDR3nt: TGCGCCAGCAGCCAAACCCCTTGGACTAGCAGAACCGACAATGAGCAGTTCTTC
CDR3aa: CASSQTPWTSRTDNEQFF
j_gene: TRBJ2-1
v_gene: TRBV4-1
abundance: once
d_gene: TRBD2

CDR3nt: TGTGCCAGCAGTCCGGACAGGGTCACAGATACGCAGTATTTT
CDR3aa: CASSPDRVTDTQYF
j_gene: TRBJ2-3
v_gene: TRBV6-5
abundance: few
d_gene: TRBD1

CDR3nt: TGTGCCAGCAGCTCAACAGGGGGCGTTGGTGGCTACACCTTC
CDR3aa: CASSSTGGVGGYTF
j_gene: TRBJ1-2
v_gene: TRBV2
abundance: many
d_gene: TRBD1

CDR3nt: TGTGCCAGCAGCTTCGAGACAGGTTTTTCACCCCTCCACTTT
CDR3aa: CASSFETGFSPLHF
j_gene: TRBJ1-6
v_gene: TRBV5-4
abundance: -
d_gene: -

CDR3nt: TGTGCCAGCAGCCCGGGGGGTAGCTCCTACAATGAGCAGTTCTTC
CDR3aa: CASSPGGSSYNEQFF
j_gene: TRBJ2-1
v_gene: TRBV7-9
abundance: -
d_gene: TRBD2

CDR3nt: TGTGCCAGCAGTTCAGGGTTGGAGACTGAAGCTTTCTTT
CDR3aa: CASSSGLETEAFF
j_gene: TRBJ1-1
v_gene: TRBV27
abundance: -
d_gene: -

CDR3nt: TGCGCCAGCAGGTGGACAGGGGGCGGCGAGCAGTACTTC
CDR3aa: CASRWTGGGEQYF
j_gene: TRBJ2-7
v_gene: TRBV5-1
abundance: -
d_gene: TRBD1

CDR3nt: TGCGCCAGCAGCCTTAGGGGGGGCTACGAGCAGTACTTC
CDR3aa: CASSLRGGYEQYF
j_gene: TRBJ2-7
v_gene: TRBV4-1
abundance: few
d_gene: -

CDR3nt: TGTGCCAGCAGCCAATCCGGGACTAACACCGGGGAGCTGTTTTTT
CDR3aa: CASSQSGTNTGELFF
j_gene: TRBJ2-2
v_gene: TRBV4-2
abundance: -
d_gene: -

CDR3nt: TGTGCCAGCAGTGAAGCTAGCGGGGGCGGCACAGATACGCAGTATTTT
CDR3aa: CASSEASGGGTDTQYF
j_gene: TRBJ2-3
v_gene: TRBV2
abundance: -
d_gene: TRBD2

CDR3nt: TGTGCCAGCAGTTACGCTGGCTCCTATAATTCACCCCTCCACTTT
CDR3aa: CASSYAGSYNSPLHF
j_gene: TRBJ1-6
v_gene: TRBV6-5
abundance: -
d_gene: -

CDR3nt: TGCGCCAGCAGCCGCACCGACAAGGGAACCTACGAGCAGTACTTC
CDR3aa: CASSRTDKGTYEQYF
j_gene: TRBJ2-7
v_gene: TRBV4-1
abundance: -
d_gene: -

CDR3nt: TGTGCCATCAGTGACCAGGACAGGTCGCAGCAGTACTTC
CDR3aa: CAISDQDRSQQYF
j_gene: TRBJ2-7
v_gene: TRBV10-3
abundance: -
d_gene: TRBD1

CDR3nt: TGTGCCAGCAGCTCGTCTACAGGTTACACAGATACGCAGTATTTT
CDR3aa: CASSSSTGYTDTQYF
j_gene: TRBJ2-3
v_gene: TRBV5-4
abundance: -
d_gene: -

CDR3nt: TGTGCCAGCAGCGTCGGGCGGGGGGGCCGCGAGACCCAGTACTTC
CDR3aa: CASSVGRGGRETQYF
j_gene: TRBJ2-5
v_gene: TRBV9
abundance: few
d_gene: TRBD2

CDR3nt: TGCAGCGTTGCGGGGGGCAAAGAGACCCAGTACTTC
CDR3aa: CSVAGGKETQYF
j_gene: TRBJ2-5
v_gene: TRBV29-1
abundance: -
d_gene: -

CDR3nt: TGTGCCAGCATCATGACAGGGCTGGACACTGAAGCTTTCTTT
CDR3aa: CASIMTGLDTEAFF
j_gene: TRBJ1-1
v_gene: TRBV2
abundance: -
d_gene: TRBD1

CDR3nt: TGTGCCAGCAGTGTCGGAGCAGGGAATTCACCCCTCCACTTT
CDR3aa: CASSVGAGNSPLHF
j_gene: TRBJ1-6
v_gene: TRBV2
abundance: few
d_gene: -

CDR3nt: TGTGCCATCAGTGAGTCGAATCGGCAGGGGCAGAATGAGCAGTTCTTC
CDR3aa: CAISESNRQGQNEQFF
j_gene: TRBJ2-1
v_gene: TRBV10-3
abundance: -
d_gene: -

CDR3nt: TGTGCCAGCAGCCTGGGGGGCACAGCCTACGAGCAGTACTTC
CDR3aa: CASSLGGTAYEQYF
j_gene: TRBJ2-7
v_gene: TRBV5-4
abundance: -
d_gene: -